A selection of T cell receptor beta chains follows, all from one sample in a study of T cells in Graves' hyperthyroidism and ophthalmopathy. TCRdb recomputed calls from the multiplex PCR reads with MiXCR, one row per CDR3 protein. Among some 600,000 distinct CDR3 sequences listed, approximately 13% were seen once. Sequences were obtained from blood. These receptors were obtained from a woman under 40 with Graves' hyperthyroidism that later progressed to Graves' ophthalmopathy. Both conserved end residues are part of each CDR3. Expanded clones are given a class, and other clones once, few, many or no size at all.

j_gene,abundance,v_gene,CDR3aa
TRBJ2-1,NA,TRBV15,CATSSRGKAGGSYSEQFF
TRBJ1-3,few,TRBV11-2,CASSRLDSGNTIYF
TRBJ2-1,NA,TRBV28,CASSIRDYLYNEQFF
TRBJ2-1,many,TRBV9,CASSRNRGSYNEQFF
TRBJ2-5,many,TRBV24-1,CATSDRTHEETQYF
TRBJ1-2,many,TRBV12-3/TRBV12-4,CASRSSGRADYGYTF
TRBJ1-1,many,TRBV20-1,CSARDTGLGEAFF
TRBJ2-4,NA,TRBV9,CASSLGRGLAKNIQYF
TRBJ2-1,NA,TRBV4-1,CASSVSSLAGGREQFF
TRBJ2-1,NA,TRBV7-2,CATHRGSYNEQFF
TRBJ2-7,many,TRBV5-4,CASSAGVLAGTTSYEQYF
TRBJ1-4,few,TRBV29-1,CSVETAATNEKLFF
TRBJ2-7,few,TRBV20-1,CSARDDGGRGLSYEQYF
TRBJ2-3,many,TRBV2,CASSPRVGTTSTDTQYF
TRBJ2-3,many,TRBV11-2,CASSLDKGSIKQYF
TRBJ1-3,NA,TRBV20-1,CSARSDSGNTIYF
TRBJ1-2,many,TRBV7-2,CASSPQDRNYGYTF
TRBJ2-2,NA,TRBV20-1,CSSATNTGELFF
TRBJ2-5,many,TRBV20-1,CSARLAGETQYF
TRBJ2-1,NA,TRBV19,CASSVFIINDNEQFF
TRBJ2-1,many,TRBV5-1,CASSLSPGGGNEQFF
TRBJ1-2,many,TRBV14,CASSPRQGHGYTF